One sample yielded the 27 T cell receptor beta chains listed below, sequenced in a study of T cell repertoires in cytomegalovirus infection. TCRdb itself ran the reads through MiXCR, one entry per CDR3 protein. The table has hundreds of thousands of distinct CDR3 sequences, around 6.2% seen once. What was sequenced was PBMCs. These receptors were obtained from a human donor in good health (CMV status not recorded). Some clones in this sample may be carry-over from other donors' samples.

This clonotype came up many times. The V gene is TRBV28, the J gene TRBJ2-7, with D uncertain. Germline lookup yields CDR1 MDHEN and CDR2 SYDVKM. This CDR3 has 14 residues. V was cut by 8 bases and J by 2 bases, with 16 bases left in between. CDR3 in DNA: TGTGCCAGCCGTACCGAGAGGCCGCCCTACGAGCAGTACTTC. Residues: CASRTERPPYEQYF.

This clonotype has ten or more counts. The rearrangement joins TRBV12-3 or TRBV12-4 to TRBJ1-1, with D hard to call. Trimming removed 2 bases at V and 0 bases at J, with 10 bases between. The CDR3 sequence is 15 residues long. For the CDR3, the DNA is TGTGCCAGCAGTTTATCCGAACGGCTGAACACTGAAGCTTTCTTT. The encoded protein is CASSLSERLNTEAFF.

V usage is TRBV29-1 and J usage is TRBJ1-5; maybe TRBD1 (5 bases). CDR1 is SQVTM and CDR2 is ANQGSEA in the germline V gene. Trimming took off 7 bases at V and 5 bases at J, with 12 bases between the two ends. This CDR3 comprises 12 residues. The CDR3 here is CSGGGGDQPQHF. CDR3 bases: TGCAGCGGGGGGGGGGGAGATCAGCCCCAGCATTTT. Combining the CDR3 with reference TRBV29-1 and TRBJ1-5 gives the whole variable domain SAVISQKPSRDICQRGTSLTIQCQVDSQVTMMFWYRQQPGQSLTLIATANQGSEATYESGFVIDKFPISRPNLTFSTLTVSNMSPEDSSIYLCSGGGGDQPQHFGDGTRLSIL.

This clonotype has a count of ten or more. This chain links TRBV12-3 or TRBV12-4 with TRBJ1-3; D ambiguous. This CDR3 is 14 amino acids long. Trimming cost V 7 bases and J 0 bases, with 10 bases left between them. CDR3 sequence: CASTPHRSGNTIYF. The CDR3 DNA follows: TGTGCCAGCACCCCGCATCGCTCTGGAAACACCATATATTTT.

The rearrangement joins TRBV7-9 to TRBJ1-1; D not resolved. Trimming cost V 5 bases and J 1 base, with 5 bases left between them. Germline lookup yields CDR1 SEHNR and CDR2 FQNEAQ (reference sequence). CDR3 length: 12 amino acids. In DNA, the CDR3 is TGTGCCAGCAGCGAGACGAACACTGAAGCTTTCTTT. Protein product: CASSETNTEAFF.

This clonotype was counted at least ten times. This sequence joins TRBV20-1 and TRBJ1-1; D is ambiguous. The CDR3 contains 14 residues. Germline CDR1 and CDR2: DFQATT and SNEGSKA (reference sequence). Trimming shortened V by 6 bases and J by 2 bases, and 16 bases separated the two germline ends. The CDR3 region has the DNA TGCAGTGCAAGCGCCGGGAACCTAAACACTGAAGCTTTCTTT. It translates to CSASAGNLNTEAFF.

The table lists this clonotype with many counts. The V gene is TRBV29-1, the J gene TRBJ2-2; TRBD2 matches 7 bases. V shed 5 bases and J 2 bases; nucleotides not matched to a gene: 11. The CDR3 spans 16 residues. Germline V gene sequence: CDR1 SQVTM, CDR2 ANQGSEA. The CDR3 sequence is CSVLRSGLTNTGELFF. The CDR3, as DNA: TGCAGCGTTCTCCGTAGCGGGCTGACTAACACCGGGGAGCTGTTTTTT.

This clonotype was observed at least ten times. The CDR3 DNA sequence: TGTGCCAGCAGCTTATCTGTCCGGGAGCTGTTTTTT. Amino acid sequence: CASSLSVRELFF. The chain employs TRBV7-2 and TRBJ2-2; D unclear. The germline CDR1 and CDR2 sequences are SGHTA and FQGNSA. The CDR3 totals 12 residues. V was clipped by 2 bases and J by 9 bases, with 7 bases between them.

Many counts were recorded for this clonotype. The chain links TRBV7-9 to TRBJ1-2; no firm D call. Trimming pared 2 bases from V and 5 bases from J, leaving 9 bases between. The germline V gene has CDR1 SEHNR and CDR2 FQNEAQ (reference sequence). The CDR3 spans 13 residues. CDR3 loop: CASSLSSMYGYTF. Written as DNA, the CDR3 is TGTGCCAGCAGCTTAAGCAGTATGTATGGCTACACCTTC.

This clonotype came up many times. The rearrangement links TRBV12-3 or TRBV12-4 to TRBJ1-1; D unclear. Trimming removed 6 bases from V and 2 bases from J, with 7 bases in between. The CDR3 spans 12 residues. In DNA, the CDR3 is TGTGCCAGCAGACTCGATAACACTGAAGCTTTCTTT. This sequence encodes CASRLDNTEAFF.

This clonotype appeared many times. The chain joins TRBV29-1 to TRBJ2-5, with 11 bases fitting TRBD1. V lost 3 bases and J lost 5; bases outside the gene matches: 11. This CDR3 is built from 16 residues. CDR1 and CDR2 from the germline V gene are SQVTM and ANQGSEA. CDR3 sequence reads: CSVDSPGQGARETQYF. The DNA of the CDR3 is TGCAGCGTTGATTCTCCCGGACAGGGGGCTCGGGAGACCCAGTACTTC.

The chain combines TRBV9 with TRBJ2-1, with 9 bases identical to TRBD1. The end of the DNA aligns better with TRBJ2-7, so the J call may be wrong. The length of the CDR3 is 15 residues. The germline V gene has CDR1 SGDLS and CDR2 YYNGEE. CDR3 protein: CASSVRGQGYNEQYF. DNA of the CDR3: TGTGCCAGCAGCGTAAGGGGACAGGGCTACAATGAGCAGTACTTC.

This clonotype appeared many times. The chain recombines TRBV7-2 with TRBJ1-1; no reliable D call. Trimming removed 0 bases from V and 5 bases from J, with 10 bases in between. Germline V CDR1 and CDR2: SGHTA, FQGNSA. This CDR3 contains 14 residues. The CDR3 protein is CASSLAPELTEAFF. The CDR3 coding sequence is TGTGCCAGCAGCTTAGCACCCGAGCTAACTGAAGCTTTCTTT.

This clonotype was seen a handful of times. The chain uses TRBV2 and TRBJ2-7; D is possibly TRBD1 (6 bases). V was clipped by 3 bases and J by 4 bases, with 10 bases between them. Germline assignment: CDR1 SNHLY and CDR2 FYNNEI. The CDR3 is 13 amino acids. The CDR3 region has the DNA TGTGCCAGCAGTGACACAGGGCGGTACGAGCAGTACTTC. Its translation is CASSDTGRYEQYF.

CDR3 loop: CATRQGSTDTQYF. Here the CDR3 DNA reads TGTGCCACCAGACAGGGGAGCACAGATACGCAGTATTTT. The rearrangement uses TRBV6-2 or TRBV6-3 and TRBJ2-3, with 8 bases aligning to TRBD1. CDR1 and CDR2 from the germline V gene are MNHEY and SVGEGT. V was pared by 10 bases and J by 0 bases, with 3 bases of the junction left unmatched. CDR3 length: 13 residues.

This clonotype appeared a few times. The chain employs TRBV6-2 or TRBV6-3 and TRBJ1-1, with a tentative D call TRBD1 (5 bases). V was trimmed by 2 bases and J by 4 bases, leaving 17 bases between them. Germline CDR1 MNHEY, CDR2 SVGEGT. This CDR3 has 16 amino acids. CDR3 in DNA: TGTGCCAGCAGTTACCCCTCCGGACAAGTGGGCACTGAAGCTTTCTTT. Protein product: CASSYPSGQVGTEAFF.

This clonotype occurred many times. The chain is built from TRBV6-2 or TRBV6-3 and TRBJ1-1; D remains ambiguous. CDR3 length equals 14 residues. Germline V gene sequence: CDR1 MNHEY, CDR2 SVGEGT. Trimming cost V 5 bases and J 3 bases, with 13 bases left between them. This CDR3 reads CASSNWLIDTEAFF. In DNA, the CDR3 is TGTGCCAGCAGTAACTGGTTGATTGACACTGAAGCTTTCTTT.

This clonotype occurred a few times. The gene calls are TRBV4-3 and TRBJ1-3, with a tentative D call TRBD1 (5 bases). The CDR3 spans 15 residues. The V gene's germline CDR1 is LGHNA and CDR2 YSLEER. V dropped 1 base and J dropped 4 bases, with 11 bases sitting between them. The CDR3 is CASSQGVTEGNTIYF. DNA for the CDR3: TGCGCCAGCAGCCAAGGGGTGACAGAAGGAAACACCATATATTTT.

This clonotype was recorded many times. CDR3 sequence: CSVQGQTVYGYTF. The CDR3 coding sequence is TGCAGCGTGCAGGGACAAACCGTCTATGGCTACACCTTC. The chain has TRBV29-1 and TRBJ1-2; possible D gene TRBD1, 6 bases. In germline, CDR1 is SQVTM, CDR2 ANQGSEA. Trimming stripped 6 bases from V and 4 bases from J, with 15 bases between. This CDR3 comprises 13 residues.

This clonotype was recorded a few times. The chain joins TRBV25-1 to TRBJ1-4, with 7 positions matching TRBD1. V lost 3 bases and J lost 3; bases outside the gene matches: 4. Germline assignment: CDR1 MGHDK and CDR2 SYGVNS. This CDR3 contains 15 residues. CDR3 sequence: CASSDQGVSNEKLFF. CDR3 sequence (DNA): TGTGCCAGCAGTGATCAGGGGGTCTCTAATGAAAAACTGTTTTTT. The full variable domain, completed using reference TRBV25-1 and TRBJ1-4, is EADIYQTPRYLVIGTGKKITLECSQTMGHDKMYWYQQDPGMELHLIHYSYGVNSTEKGDLSSESTVSRIRTEHFPLTLESARPSHTSQYLCASSDQGVSNEKLFFGSGTQLSVL.

At least ten counts were recorded for this clonotype. The chain couples TRBV12-3 or TRBV12-4 to TRBJ1-4; possible D gene TRBD1, 5 bases. The CDR3 consists of 19 residues. V lost 5 bases and J lost 10, with 32 bases in between. CDR3 residues: CASSLGVFGRGTFLGKLFF. CDR3 in DNA: TGTGCCAGCAGTCTAGGGGTATTTGGACGGGGGACCTTCCTTGGAAAACTGTTTTTT.

This clonotype has at least ten counts. The chain recombines TRBV28 with TRBJ1-4; D not resolved. Germline loops: CDR1 MDHEN, CDR2 SYDVKM. The CDR3 covers 13 residues. Trimming removed 5 bases from V and 8 bases from J, with 12 bases in between. In DNA, the CDR3 is TGTGCCAGCAGTACCTCGTCAGGCGAAAAACTGTTTTTT. This gives the protein CASSTSSGEKLFF.

Many counts were recorded for this clonotype. The chain is built from TRBV2 and TRBJ2-1; 11 bases agree with TRBD2. Unmatched junction bases numbered 4, after V lost 6 bases and J lost 6 bases. The CDR3 covers 14 residues. The germline V gene has CDR1 SNHLY and CDR2 FYNNEI. The CDR3: CASRNSGGANEQFF. The CDR3 bases are TGTGCCAGCAGGAATAGCGGGGGGGCCAATGAGCAGTTCTTC.

This clonotype has a handful of counts. CDR3 DNA sequence: TGTGCCATCCAGGGGGTTGGGGGGAACACTGAAGCTTTCTTT. Protein: CAIQGVGGNTEAFF. The V call is TRBV10-3, the J call TRBJ1-1; 7 bases fit TRBD1. This CDR3 has 14 residues. The trim removed 8 bases at V and 1 base at J, leaving 7 bases unmatched. The V gene's germline CDR1 is ENHRY and CDR2 SYGVKD.

This clonotype has a count of ten or more. The chain has TRBV7-9 and TRBJ1-1; 8 bases line up with TRBD1. The trim removed 6 bases at V and 0 bases at J, leaving 9 bases unmatched. Germline V gene lookup returns CDR1 SEHNR and CDR2 FQNEAQ (reference sequence). The CDR3 runs 16 residues. The CDR3 DNA is TGTGCCAGCAGTTTCGGACAGGGAGGAATGAACACTGAAGCTTTCTTT. Protein: CASSFGQGGMNTEAFF.

This clonotype has at least ten counts. The chain recombines TRBV7-2 with TRBJ2-1, with no clear D. The CDR3 loop spans 11 amino acids. The V gene's germline CDR1 is SGHTA and CDR2 FQGNSA. V was cut by 1 base and J by 13 bases, with 8 bases left in between. The CDR3 nucleotides are TGTGCCAGCAGCTTAGTGGTGCCCCAGTTCTTC. Translated, it gives CASSLVVPQFF.

This clonotype was seen many times. The chain uses TRBV11-2 and TRBJ2-7, with a possible D match to TRBD1 (6 bases). The CDR3 consists of 15 residues. CDR1 and CDR2 (germline): SGHAT, FQNNGV. With 4 bases removed from V and 3 bases from J, the gap between germline ends came to 16 bases. The CDR3 DNA reads TGTGCCAGCAGCTACCGGACAGAAGCCCTCTACGAGCAGTACTTC. This sequence encodes CASSYRTEALYEQYF.